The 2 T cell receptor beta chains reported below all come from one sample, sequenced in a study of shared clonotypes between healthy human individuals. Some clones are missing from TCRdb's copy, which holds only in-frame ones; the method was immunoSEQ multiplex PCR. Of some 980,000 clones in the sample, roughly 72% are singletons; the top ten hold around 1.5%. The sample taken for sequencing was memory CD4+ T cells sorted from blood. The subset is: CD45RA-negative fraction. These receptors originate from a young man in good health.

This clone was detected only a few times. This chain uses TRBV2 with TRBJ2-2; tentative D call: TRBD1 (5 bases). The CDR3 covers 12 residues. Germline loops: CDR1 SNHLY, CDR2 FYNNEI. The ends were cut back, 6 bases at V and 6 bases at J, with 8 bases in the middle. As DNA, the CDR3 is TGTGCCAGCAGCAGGGAAGCCGGGGAGCTGTTTTTT. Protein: CASSREAGELFF.

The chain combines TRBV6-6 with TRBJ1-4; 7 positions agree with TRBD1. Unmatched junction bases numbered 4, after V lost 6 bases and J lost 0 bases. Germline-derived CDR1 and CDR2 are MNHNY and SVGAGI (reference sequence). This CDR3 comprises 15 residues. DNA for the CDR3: TGTGCCAGCAGCGGACAGGAGACAACTAATGAAAAACTGTTTTTT. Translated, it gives CASSGQETTNEKLFF.